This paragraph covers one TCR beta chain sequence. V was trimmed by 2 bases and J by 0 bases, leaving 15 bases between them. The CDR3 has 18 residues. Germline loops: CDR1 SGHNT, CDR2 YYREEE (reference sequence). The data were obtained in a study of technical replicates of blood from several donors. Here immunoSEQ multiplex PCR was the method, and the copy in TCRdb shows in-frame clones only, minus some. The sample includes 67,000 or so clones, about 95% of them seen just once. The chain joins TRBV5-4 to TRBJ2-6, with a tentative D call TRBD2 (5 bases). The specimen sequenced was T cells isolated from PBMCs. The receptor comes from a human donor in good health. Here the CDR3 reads CASSFPVGVGSGANVLTF. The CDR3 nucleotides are TGTGCCAGCAGCTTCCCGGTCGGGGTTGGCTCTGGGGCCAACGTCCTGACTTTC.